The text below deals with one TCR beta chain. This sample was taken from a study of T-cell memory formation after mild COVID-19. V shed 7 bases and J shed 4 bases, with 19 bases lying between them. Germline V lookup: CDR1 SNHLY, CDR2 FYNNEI. This CDR3 spans 16 amino acids. TCRdb analysed the 5' RACE reads with MiXCR anew, one entry per CDR3 protein. The repertoire holds about 190,000 distinct CDR3 sequences, with about 11% as singletons. The TCR originated in a man between 18 and 35 years old who had mild COVID-19 (a few samples of this study predate the infection). Cell type and time point are not known. Sequenced: PBMCs or a T cell subset sorted from them (not recorded which). This chain connects TRBV2 to TRBJ2-2; no definite D call. Here the CDR3 reads CASTNEAPRPTGELFF. The CDR3 DNA reads TGTGCCAGCACTAACGAGGCCCCTAGGCCCACCGGGGAGCTGTTTTTT.